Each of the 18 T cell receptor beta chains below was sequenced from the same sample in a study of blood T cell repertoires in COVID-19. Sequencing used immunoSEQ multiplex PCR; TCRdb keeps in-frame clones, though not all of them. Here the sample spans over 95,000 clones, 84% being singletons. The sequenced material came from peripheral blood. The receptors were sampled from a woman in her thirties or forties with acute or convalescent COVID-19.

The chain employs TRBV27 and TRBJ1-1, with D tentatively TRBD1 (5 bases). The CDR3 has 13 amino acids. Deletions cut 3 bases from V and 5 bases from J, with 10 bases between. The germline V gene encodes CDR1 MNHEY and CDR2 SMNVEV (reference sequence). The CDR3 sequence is CASSLTGVTEAFF. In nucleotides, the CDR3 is TGTGCCAGCAGTTTGACGGGGGTGACTGAAGCTTTCTTT.

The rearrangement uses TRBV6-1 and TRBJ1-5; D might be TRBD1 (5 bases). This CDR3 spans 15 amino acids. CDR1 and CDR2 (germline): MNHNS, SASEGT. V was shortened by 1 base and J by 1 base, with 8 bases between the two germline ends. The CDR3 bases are TGTGCCAGCAGTGAAGGGACACACAGCAATCAGCCCCAGCATTTT. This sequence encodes CASSEGTHSNQPQHF.

CDR3 protein: CASSETGISYEQYF. The CDR3 DNA reads as TGTGCCAGCAGTGAGACAGGGATATCCTACGAGCAGTACTTC. This rearrangement joins TRBV6-1 to TRBJ2-7; 7 nucleotides agree with TRBD1. Germline V gene data show CDR1 as MNHNS and CDR2 as SASEGT. This CDR3 is built from 14 residues. V trimming: 3 bases; J trimming: 1 base; junction bases outside the gene matches: 3.

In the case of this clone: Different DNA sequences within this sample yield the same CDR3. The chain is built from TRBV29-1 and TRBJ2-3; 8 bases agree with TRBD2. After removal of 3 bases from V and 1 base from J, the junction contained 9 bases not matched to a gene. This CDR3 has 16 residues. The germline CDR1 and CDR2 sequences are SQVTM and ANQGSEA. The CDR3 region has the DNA TGCAGCGTTGACGACCCGGGGCGGGGGGGCACAGATACGCAGTATTTT. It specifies CSVDDPGRGGTDTQYF.

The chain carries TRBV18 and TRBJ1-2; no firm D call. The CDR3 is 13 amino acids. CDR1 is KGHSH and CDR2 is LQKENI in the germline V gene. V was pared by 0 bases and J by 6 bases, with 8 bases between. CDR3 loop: CASSPPNSDGYTF. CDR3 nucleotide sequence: TGTGCCAGCTCACCACCGAACTCGGATGGCTACACCTTC.

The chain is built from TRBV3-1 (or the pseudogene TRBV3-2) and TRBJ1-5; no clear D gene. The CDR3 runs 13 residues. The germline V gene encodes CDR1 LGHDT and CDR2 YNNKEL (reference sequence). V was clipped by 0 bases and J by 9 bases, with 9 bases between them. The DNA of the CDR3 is TGTGCCAGCAGCCAAGATGGACGGGGGCCCCAGCATTTT. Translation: CASSQDGRGPQHF.

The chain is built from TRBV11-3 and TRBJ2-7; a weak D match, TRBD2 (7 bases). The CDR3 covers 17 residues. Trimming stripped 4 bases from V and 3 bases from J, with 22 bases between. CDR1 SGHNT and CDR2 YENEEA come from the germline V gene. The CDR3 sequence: CASSWGVGGPIYYEQYF. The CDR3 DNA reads TGTGCCAGCAGCTGGGGGGTCGGGGGGCCCATATACTACGAGCAGTACTTC.

CDR3 DNA: TGTGCCAGCAGCCCGACAGGTTCAGAAGCTTTCTTT. This gives the protein CASSPTGSEAFF. The rearrangement links TRBV7-9 to TRBJ1-1, with D maybe TRBD1 (6 bases). This CDR3 contains 12 residues. Between the trimmed V and J ends, which lost 5 bases and 8 bases, there was a span of 12 bases. Germline V gives CDR1 SEHNR, CDR2 FQNEAQ (reference sequence).

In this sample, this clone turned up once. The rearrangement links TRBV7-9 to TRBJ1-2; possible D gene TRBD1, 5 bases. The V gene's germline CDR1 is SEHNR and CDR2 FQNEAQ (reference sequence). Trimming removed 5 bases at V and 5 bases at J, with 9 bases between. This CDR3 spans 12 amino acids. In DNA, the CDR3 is TGTGCCAGCAGCCCCCAGGGATATGGCTACACCTTC. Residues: CASSPQGYGYTF.

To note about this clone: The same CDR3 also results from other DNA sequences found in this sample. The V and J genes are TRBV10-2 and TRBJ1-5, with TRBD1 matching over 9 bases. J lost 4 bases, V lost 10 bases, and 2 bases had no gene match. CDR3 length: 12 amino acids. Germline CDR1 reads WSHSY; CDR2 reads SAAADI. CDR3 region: CATGTGNQPQHF. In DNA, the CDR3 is TGCGCCACCGGGACAGGGAATCAGCCCCAGCATTTT.

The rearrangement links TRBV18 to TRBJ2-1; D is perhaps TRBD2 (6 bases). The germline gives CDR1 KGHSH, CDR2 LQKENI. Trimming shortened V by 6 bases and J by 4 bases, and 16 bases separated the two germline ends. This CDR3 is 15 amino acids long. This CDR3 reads CASSREWGDYNEQFF. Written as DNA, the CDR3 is TGTGCCAGCTCCCGGGAGTGGGGCGATTACAATGAGCAGTTCTTC.

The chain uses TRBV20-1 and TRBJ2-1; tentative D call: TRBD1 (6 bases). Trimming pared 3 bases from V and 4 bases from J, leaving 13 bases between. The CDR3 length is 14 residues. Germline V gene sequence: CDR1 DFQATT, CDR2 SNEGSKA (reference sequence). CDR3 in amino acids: CSASMGTKYNEQFF. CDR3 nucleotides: TGCAGTGCTAGTATGGGGACAAAATACAATGAGCAGTTCTTC.

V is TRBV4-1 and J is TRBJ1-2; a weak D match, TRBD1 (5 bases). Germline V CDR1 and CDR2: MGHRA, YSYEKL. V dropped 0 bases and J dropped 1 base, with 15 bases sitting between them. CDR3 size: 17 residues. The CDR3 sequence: CASSQDGQGSFNYGYTF. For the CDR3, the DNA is TGCGCCAGCAGCCAAGACGGGCAGGGTTCGTTTAACTATGGCTACACCTTC.

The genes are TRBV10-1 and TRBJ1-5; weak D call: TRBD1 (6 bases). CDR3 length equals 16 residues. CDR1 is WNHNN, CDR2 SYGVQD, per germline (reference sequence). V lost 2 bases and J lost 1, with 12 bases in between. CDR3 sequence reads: CASSETRTVSNQPQHF. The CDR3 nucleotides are TGCGCCAGCAGTGAGACTCGGACAGTAAGCAATCAGCCCCAGCATTTT.

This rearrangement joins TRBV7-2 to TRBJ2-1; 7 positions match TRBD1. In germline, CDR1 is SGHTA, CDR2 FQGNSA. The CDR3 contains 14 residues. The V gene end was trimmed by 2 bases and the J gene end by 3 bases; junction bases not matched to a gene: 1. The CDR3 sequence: CASSLPGGYNEQFF. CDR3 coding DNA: TGTGCCAGCAGCTTACCAGGGGGCTACAATGAGCAGTTCTTC. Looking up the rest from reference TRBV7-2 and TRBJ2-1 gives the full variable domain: GAGVSQSPSNKVTEKGKDVELRCDPISGHTALYWYRQSLGQGLEFLIYFQGNSAPDKSGLPSDRFSAERTGGSVSTLTIQRTQQEDSAVYLCASSLPGGYNEQFFGPGTRLTVL.

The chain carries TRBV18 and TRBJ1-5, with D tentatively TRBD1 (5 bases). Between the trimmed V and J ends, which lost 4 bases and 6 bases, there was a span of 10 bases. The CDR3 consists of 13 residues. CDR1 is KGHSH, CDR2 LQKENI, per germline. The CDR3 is CASSQGPGQPQHF. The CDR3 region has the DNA TGTGCCAGCTCACAGGGGCCCGGTCAGCCCCAGCATTTT.

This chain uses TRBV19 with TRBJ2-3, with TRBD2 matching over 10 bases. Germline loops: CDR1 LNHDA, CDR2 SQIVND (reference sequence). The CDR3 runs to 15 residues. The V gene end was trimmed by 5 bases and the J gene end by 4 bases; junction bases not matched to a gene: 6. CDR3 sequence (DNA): TGTGCCAGTAGTCATAGCGGGGGGAGGGCAGATACGCAGTATTTT. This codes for CASSHSGGRADTQYF.

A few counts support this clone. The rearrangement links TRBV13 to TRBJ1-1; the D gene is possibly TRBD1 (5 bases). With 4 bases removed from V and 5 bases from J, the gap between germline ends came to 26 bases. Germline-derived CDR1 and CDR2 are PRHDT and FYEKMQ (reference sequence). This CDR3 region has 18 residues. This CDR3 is CASSSNFGQGRSGTEAFF. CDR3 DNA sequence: TGTGCCAGCAGCTCCAATTTCGGACAAGGAAGAAGTGGGACTGAAGCTTTCTTT. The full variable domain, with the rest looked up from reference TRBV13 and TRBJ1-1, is AAGVIQSPRHLIKEKRETATLKCYPIPRHDTVYWYQQGPGQDPQFLISFYEKMQSDKGSIPDRFSAQQFSDYHSELNMSSLELGDSALYFCASSSNFGQGRSGTEAFFGQGTRLTVV.